This section outlines one T cell receptor (beta chain) sequence together with its context. The antigen remains unidentified. An immunoSEQ assay, version v3.0, was performed at survey level. Generated by immunoSEQ multiplex PCR, the TCRdb table keeps only in-frame clones and is missing some. The sample has about 39,000 clones; approximately 85% are singletons. The source of the sample is a study of long-term antiretroviral therapy in people with HIV. Study-wide points: Repertoire dominance by clones expanded before ART was seen at all time points. Once patients were on ART, diversity went higher but still fell short of transplant donor controls. Data on ART adherence, viral resistance or therapy changes were unavailable.

Germline V gene sequence: CDR1 MDHEN, CDR2 SYDVKM. The trim removed 2 bases at V and 5 bases at J, leaving 3 bases unmatched. This CDR3 has 15 amino acids. Sequenced here: unsorted PBMCs, sampled 3.1 years after starting antiretroviral therapy. This receptor was identified in a woman between 45 and 65 years old with HIV. This rearrangement joins TRBV28 to TRBJ1-4; 9 bases are shared with TRBD1. The CDR3 sequence is CASSLIGQGNEKLFF. The CDR3 DNA sequence: TGTGCCAGCAGTTTAATTGGACAGGGGAATGAAAAACTGTTTTTT. The full variable domain, completed using reference TRBV28 and TRBJ1-4, is DVKVTQSSRYLVKRTGEKVFLECVQDMDHENMFWYRQDPGLGLRLIYFSYDVKMKEKGDIPEGYSVSREKKERFSLILESASTNQTSMYLCASSLIGQGNEKLFFGSGTQLSVL.